Each of the 11 T cell receptor beta chains below was sequenced from the same sample in a study of blood T cells in healthy people across ages (dated by TCRdb to between 2015 and 2017). Library construction relied on 5' RACE. Sequencer: Illumina HiSeq 2500. The second PCR ran for roughly 7 to 12 cycles and used a J-beta primer mix along with a sample-barcoded 5' primer. TCRdb reworked the public reads: Q25 trimming with fastp, MiXCR clone assembly, productive beta chains retained. Entries are consolidated by CDR3 protein sequence, retaining the most common genes and DNA. The sample table lists approximately 960,000 distinct CDR3 sequences, around 29% of them with a count of one. The ten largest make up 9.5% to 13% of the sample. These sequences were also reported in another study, on T cells of mothers and their children.

Sequenced: blood. The receptor set was obtained from a woman aged 40 to 50 in good health.

V is TRBV20-1 and J is TRBJ2-7; no firm D call. Trimming left V 0 bases short and J 10 bases short, with 10 bases between. CDR1 and CDR2 (germline): DFQATT, SNEGSKA (reference sequence). This CDR3 has 11 amino acids. The CDR3 coding sequence is TGCAGTGCTAGAGATCGAATCCTTCAGTACTTC. Translation gives CSARDRILQYF.

This clonotype was observed a handful of times. The chain has TRBV28 and TRBJ2-1, with 8 bases aligning to TRBD1. The germline V gene encodes CDR1 MDHEN and CDR2 SYDVKM. V was pared by 5 bases and J by 0 bases, with 9 bases of the junction left unmatched. The CDR3 consists of 17 residues. The CDR3 reads CASSAHRGRSSYNEQFF. CDR3 sequence (DNA): TGTGCCAGCAGTGCCCACAGGGGGAGGTCCTCCTACAATGAGCAGTTCTTC.

V gene TRBV7-9 combines with J gene TRBJ2-1; D unresolved. V shed 0 bases and J shed 4 bases, with 19 bases lying between them. This CDR3 contains 18 residues. Germline CDR1 is SEHNR and CDR2 is FQNEAQ (reference sequence). CDR3 sequence reads: CASSLAPWYQRAYNEQFF. The CDR3 DNA reads TGTGCCAGCAGCTTAGCTCCGTGGTACCAACGCGCATACAATGAGCAGTTCTTC. The variable domain in full, with the rest retrieved from reference TRBV7-9 and TRBJ2-1, is DTGVSQNPRHKITKRGQNVTFRCDPISEHNRLYWYRQTLGQGPEFLTYFQNEAQLEKSRLLSDRFSAERPKGSFSTLEIQRTEQGDSAMYLCASSLAPWYQRAYNEQFFGPGTRLTVL.

The chain carries TRBV7-8 and TRBJ2-3, with 7 bases aligning to TRBD2. J was trimmed by 2 bases and V by 5 bases; bases with no gene match: 4. The CDR3 loop spans 14 amino acids. From germline, CDR1 is SGHVS and CDR2 FQNEAQ. The CDR3 region is CASSPRDYTDTQYF. The CDR3 DNA is TGTGCCAGCAGCCCCCGGGACTACACAGATACGCAGTATTTT. Looking up the rest from reference TRBV7-8 and TRBJ2-3 gives the full variable domain: GAGVSQSPRYKVAKRGQDVALRCDPISGHVSLFWYQQALGQGPEFLTYFQNEAQLDKSGLPSDRFFAERPEGSVSTLKIQRTQQEDSAVYLCASSPRDYTDTQYFGPGTRLTVL.

In regard to this clonotype: Being one base from a much bigger clone, this may be a read error. The rearrangement links TRBV7-2 to TRBJ2-1, with D uncertain. CDR1 SGHTA and CDR2 FQGNSA come from the germline V gene. This CDR3 contains 14 residues. The V and J ends lost 2 bases and 7 bases respectively, with 12 bases between them. For the CDR3, the DNA is TGTGCCAGCAGCTTAAATGAGCCGTCTAATGAGCAGTTCTTC. Translation gives CASSLNEPSNEQFF.

The gene calls are TRBV6-5 and TRBJ2-6, with TRBD1 matching 10 bases. This CDR3 is built from 14 residues. Germline CDR1 MNHEY, CDR2 SVGAGI. J lost 17 bases, V lost 7 bases, and 14 bases had no gene match. The CDR3 region is CASTHTGTGAQMTF. The CDR3 nucleotides read TGTGCCAGCACTCATACCGGGACAGGGGCCCAGATGACTTTC.

In nucleotides, the CDR3 is TGTGCCAGCAGCTATGGAGTAGGACAGGGGGATCAAGAGACCCAGTACTTC. Protein product: CASSYGVGQGDQETQYF. The chain joins TRBV5-6 to TRBJ2-5; the match to TRBD1 covers 10 bases. The CDR3 length is 17 residues. Germline trimming cut 3 bases from V and 2 bases from J; bases unmatched to any gene: 10. Germline V CDR1 and CDR2: SGHDT, YYEEEE.

There are a few counts of this clonotype. This chain joins TRBV4-1 and TRBJ2-3; 8 nucleotides line up with TRBD2. The CDR3 covers 13 residues. CDR1 and CDR2 from the germline V gene are MGHRA and YSYEKL. V was pared by 6 bases and J by 4 bases, with 3 bases of the junction left unmatched. The CDR3 region has the DNA TGCGCCAGCAGGAGCGGGGGCCCAGATACGCAGTATTTT. Amino acids: CASRSGGPDTQYF.

The sample holds a few counts of this clonotype. The V call is TRBV20-1, the J call TRBJ1-6; 9 bases are a match to TRBD1. Germline CDR1 is DFQATT and CDR2 is SNEGSKA (reference sequence). The ends lost 6 bases at V and 18 bases at J; junction bases unmatched: 9. This CDR3 is 11 amino acids long. CDR3 sequence reads: CSATTGGRSHF. The CDR3 DNA reads TGCAGTGCAACGACAGGGGGTCGCTCCCACTTT.

The chain uses TRBV28 and TRBJ2-5; 7 bases agree with TRBD1. V shed 4 bases and J 4 bases; nucleotides not matched to a gene: 9. The CDR3 runs to 15 residues. Germline V gene sequence: CDR1 MDHEN, CDR2 SYDVKM. The CDR3 sequence: CASSSDRVGRETQYF. The CDR3 region has the DNA TGTGCCAGCAGTTCCGACAGGGTCGGCCGAGAGACCCAGTACTTC.

The sample holds many counts of this clonotype. This chain connects TRBV7-3 to TRBJ1-6; 9 nucleotides line up with TRBD1. CDR1 and CDR2 (germline): SGHTA, FQGTGA. The CDR3 totals 15 residues. Trimming removed 1 base from V and 8 bases from J; junction bases left unmatched: 3. The CDR3 DNA reads as TGTGCCAGCAGCTTAATCGGGACAGGGTATTCACCCCTCCACTTT. Its protein is CASSLIGTGYSPLHF.